Below are 27 T cell receptor beta chains sequenced from a single sample in a study of beta chain features in type 1 diabetes. Every bit of the isolated RNA underwent reverse transcription, so sequencing read expressed TCRB transcripts. Sequenced by immunoSEQ multiplex PCR; TCRdb stores in-frame clones only, minus some. The repertoire holds hundreds of thousands of clones, about a sixth seen once, with around 0.02% in the top ten. The sequencing sample was made of naive CD4+ T cells from blood. The source is a woman between 18 and 29 years old in good health.

This clone turned up a few times. This sequence joins TRBV4-3 and TRBJ2-3; 7 bases match TRBD1. V lost 1 base, J lost 0 bases, and 4 bases stayed unmatched. This CDR3 contains 16 residues. CDR1 LGHNA and CDR2 YSLEER come from the germline V gene. The CDR3 DNA reads as TGCGCCAGCAGCCAAGGGGGCAGGGGGAGCACAGATACGCAGTATTTT. Its translation is CASSQGGRGSTDTQYF.

This clone was seen a handful of times. The genes are TRBV28 and TRBJ1-5; D possibly corresponds to TRBD1 (5 bases). Trimming pared 5 bases from V and 7 bases from J, leaving 27 bases between. The germline CDR1 and CDR2 sequences are MDHEN and SYDVKM. This CDR3 comprises 18 residues. CDR3 nucleotide sequence: TGTGCCAGCAGTCGAAGGACCACAGGCCCTGGGGGGAGGCAGCCCCAGCATTTT. It translates to CASSRRTTGPGGRQPQHF.

This clone was observed a few times. The same CDR3 arises from other DNA sequences in this sample as well. The chain employs TRBV18 and TRBJ2-1; D call uncertain. Trimming took 1 base from V and 8 from J, leaving 3 bases between them. The CDR3 length is 11 residues. Germline values: CDR1 KGHSH, CDR2 LQKENI. The CDR3 is CASSPLDEQFF. The CDR3, as DNA: TGTGCCAGCTCACCACTCGATGAGCAGTTCTTC.

Notes on this clone: One end of the junction varies from germline; a read error may be responsible. The chain combines TRBV6-6 with TRBJ2-5; 12 bases align to TRBD1. The CDR3 is made up of 15 amino acids. Germline loops: CDR1 MNHNY, CDR2 SVGAGI (reference sequence). CDR3 sequence: CAISSGTGGRETQYF. For the CDR3, the DNA is TGTGCCATCAGTTCCGGGACAGGGGGCCGGGAGACCCAGTACTTC.

This chain connects TRBV18 to TRBJ2-2; unclear D gene. Trimming cost V 0 bases and J 6 bases, with 11 bases left between them. There are 15 residues in the CDR3. Per germline, CDR1 KGHSH and CDR2 LQKENI. The CDR3 nucleotides are TGTGCCAGCTCACCACCTGTACGCTCGGCCGGGGAGCTGTTTTTT. The encoded protein is CASSPPVRSAGELFF.

The chain joins TRBV7-9 to TRBJ2-1, with 13 nucleotides matching TRBD2. V trimming: 5 bases; J trimming: 7 bases; junction bases outside the gene matches: 11. Germline values: CDR1 SEHNR, CDR2 FQNEAQ (reference sequence). The CDR3 spans 17 residues. The CDR3 loop reads CASSPNRLAGGGNEQFF. CDR3 DNA sequence: TGTGCCAGCAGCCCCAACAGACTAGCGGGAGGAGGGAATGAGCAGTTCTTC.

This clone was picked up a small number of times. The chain employs TRBV18 and TRBJ2-7; D may be TRBD1 (6 bases). CDR3 length equals 13 residues. Germline-derived CDR1 and CDR2 are KGHSH and LQKENI. Trimming pared 5 bases from V and 4 bases from J, leaving 12 bases between. CDR3 sequence (DNA): TGTGCCAGCTCAGCAGGACAGATATACGAGCAGTACTTC. Translating gives CASSAGQIYEQYF.

V is TRBV29-1 and J is TRBJ1-5, with 7 bases identical to TRBD1. The germline V gene has CDR1 SQVTM and CDR2 ANQGSEA. The ends lost 5 bases at V and 4 bases at J; junction bases unmatched: 8. The length of the CDR3 is 14 residues. CDR3 region: CSVSGTVLNQPQHF. The CDR3 nucleotides are TGCAGCGTTTCCGGGACAGTCCTAAATCAGCCCCAGCATTTT.

CDR3 DNA sequence: TGCGCCAGCAGCTTGGGGCTGTCGAGCTCCTACAATGAGCAGTTCTTC. Encoded protein: CASSLGLSSSYNEQFF. The genes are TRBV5-1 and TRBJ2-1, with D unclear. Germline V gene data show CDR1 as SGHRS and CDR2 as YFSETQ. Trimming removed 0 bases at V and 0 bases at J, with 10 bases between. This CDR3 spans 16 amino acids.

A few counts support this clone. J is TRBJ2-6 and V is TRBV19, with 7 bases matching TRBD1. J gave up 0 bases and V 4 bases, and 3 bases lay outside the gene matches. The CDR3 runs 16 residues. Germline loops: CDR1 LNHDA, CDR2 SQIVND (reference sequence). CDR3: CASSTDRSSGANVLTF. The CDR3 DNA is TGTGCCAGTAGTACGGACAGGAGCTCTGGGGCCAACGTCCTGACTTTC.

The sample holds a few counts of this clone. V usage is TRBV27 and J usage is TRBJ2-7; 11 positions match TRBD1. CDR3 length: 15 amino acids. Germline trimming cut 3 bases from V and 4 bases from J; bases unmatched to any gene: 5. The germline V gene has CDR1 MNHEY and CDR2 SMNVEV (reference sequence). The CDR3 DNA sequence: TGTGCCAGCAGTTTCGCCGGGACAGGGGGGTACGAGCAGTACTTC. It is translated as CASSFAGTGGYEQYF.

The table lists this clone with a few counts. V gene TRBV7-2 combines with J gene TRBJ2-5; TRBD1 aligns across 7 bases. V lost 5 bases and J lost 5; bases outside the gene matches: 14. CDR3 length: 16 amino acids. Germline CDR1 SGHTA, CDR2 FQGNSA. The CDR3 DNA sequence: TGTGCCAGCAGCATGATGGGACAGTTAGGATCGGAGACCCAGTACTTC. Translated: CASSMMGQLGSETQYF. The full variable domain, with the rest looked up from reference TRBV7-2 and TRBJ2-5, is GAGVSQSPSNKVTEKGKDVELRCDPISGHTALYWYRQSLGQGLEFLIYFQGNSAPDKSGLPSDRFSAERTGGSVSTLTIQRTQQEDSAVYLCASSMMGQLGSETQYFGPGTRLLVL.

This clone was observed a handful of times. The rearrangement links TRBV28 to TRBJ2-3, with a possible D match to TRBD2 (5 bases). V shed 10 bases and J shed 6 bases, with 20 bases lying between them. The CDR3 runs to 14 residues. CDR1 and CDR2 from the germline V gene are MDHEN and SYDVKM. CDR3 sequence: CAIAGSRRWDTQYF. The CDR3 bases are TGTGCCATCGCTGGGAGCCGACGCTGGGATACGCAGTATTTT.

This clone turned up a few times. The rearrangement joins TRBV7-8 to TRBJ2-1; D may correspond to TRBD1 or TRBD2 (6 bases each). V lost 7 bases and J lost 6, with 22 bases in between. Looked up from germline, CDR1 is SGHVS and CDR2 is FQNEAQ. The CDR3 spans 16 residues. The CDR3 loop reads CASMLFPRKGGNEQFF. The CDR3 DNA follows: TGTGCCAGCATGCTCTTCCCCAGAAAGGGGGGCAATGAGCAGTTCTTC.

In its sample, this clone was seen a few times. This chain connects TRBV10-3 to TRBJ2-7; D may be TRBD2 (6 bases). The germline V gene encodes CDR1 ENHRY and CDR2 SYGVKD. The CDR3 loop spans 16 amino acids. Trimming stripped 2 bases from V and 6 bases from J, with 20 bases between. The CDR3 here is CAISELGAGTGGEQYF. CDR3 in DNA: TGTGCCATCAGTGAGCTCGGGGCGGGTACCGGGGGCGAGCAGTACTTC.

As concerns this clone: The sample carries other DNA sequences with the same CDR3. This CDR3 reads CASSVGGETQYF. The CDR3 coding sequence is TGTGCCAGCAGCGTAGGCGGAGAGACCCAGTACTTC. J is TRBJ2-5 and V is TRBV9; D gene unclear. The CDR3 is made up of 12 amino acids. Germline lookup yields CDR1 SGDLS and CDR2 YYNGEE. V was trimmed by 0 bases and J by 4 bases, leaving 4 bases between them.

The J gene is TRBJ2-1, the V gene TRBV7-3; 8 bases match TRBD2. Germline lookup yields CDR1 SGHTA and CDR2 FQGTGA. CDR3 length: 15 residues. J was trimmed by 4 bases and V by 5 bases; bases with no gene match: 7. The CDR3 spells CASSRGGSSYNEQFF. DNA of the CDR3: TGTGCCAGCAGCCGGGGGGGCAGCTCATACAATGAGCAGTTCTTC.

The rearrangement links TRBV2 to TRBJ2-3; 13 bases agree with TRBD2. Germline values: CDR1 SNHLY, CDR2 FYNNEI. The length of the CDR3 is 19 residues. After removal of 5 bases from V and 3 bases from J, the junction contained 14 bases not matched to a gene. The CDR3 loop reads CASSPQRLLAGGSTDTQYF. As DNA, the CDR3 is TGTGCCAGCAGTCCACAACGACTACTAGCGGGAGGGTCGACAGATACGCAGTATTTT.

The chain joins TRBV4-1 to TRBJ2-7; TRBD2 agrees at 9 bases. After removal of 4 bases from V and 2 bases from J, the junction contained 6 bases not matched to a gene. The germline V gene has CDR1 MGHRA and CDR2 YSYEKL. The CDR3 sequence is 15 residues long. The CDR3 DNA reads as TGCGCCAGCAGCCTCCCGGGACTAGCCCCCTACGAGCAGTACTTC. Translating it yields CASSLPGLAPYEQYF.

In this sample, this clone turned up a few times. J is TRBJ2-2 and V is TRBV10-3; D call uncertain. Germline V gene data show CDR1 as ENHRY and CDR2 as SYGVKD. The V end lost 5 bases, the J end lost 1 base, and 5 bases lay between the germline ends. This CDR3 contains 13 residues. CDR3 coding DNA: TGTGCCATCAGTAACAAGAACACCGGGGAGCTGTTTTTT. Translated: CAISNKNTGELFF.

The chain recombines TRBV7-2 with TRBJ2-1; 8 bases map to TRBD2. Losses at the gene ends were 1 base for V and 6 bases for J; bases not matched to a gene: 5. Germline CDR1 reads SGHTA; CDR2 reads FQGNSA. This CDR3 is built from 15 residues. CDR3 DNA: TGTGCCAGCAGCTTAGGGATAGCGGGGCGCAATGAGCAGTTCTTC. The encoded protein is CASSLGIAGRNEQFF.

This clone showed up just a few times. The rearrangement links TRBV28 to TRBJ2-7; TRBD2 aligns across 8 bases. Germline V gives CDR1 MDHEN, CDR2 SYDVKM. V lost 3 bases and J lost 4; bases outside the gene matches: 5. This CDR3 has 14 amino acids. This CDR3 is CASSFPSGSYEQYF. The CDR3 nucleotides are TGTGCCAGCAGTTTCCCCAGCGGGAGTTACGAGCAGTACTTC.

The chain employs TRBV9 and TRBJ2-5, with 8 positions matching TRBD1. Germline V gene sequence: CDR1 SGDLS, CDR2 YYNGEE. The CDR3 spans 14 residues. V gave up 1 base and J gave up 4 bases; unmatched junction bases: 3. Written as DNA, the CDR3 is TGTGCCAGCAGCGTAACAGGGGGTTCAGAGACCCAGTACTTC. Residues: CASSVTGGSETQYF.

This chain connects TRBV19 to TRBJ1-1; a possible D gene is TRBD1 (5 bases). This CDR3 contains 15 residues. Germline values: CDR1 LNHDA, CDR2 SQIVND (reference sequence). The germline V and J ends were trimmed by 3 bases and 4 bases, with 15 bases remaining between them. The CDR3, as DNA: TGTGCCAGTAGTATGAAGTACTATGGGGGCACTGAAGCTTTCTTT. This sequence encodes CASSMKYYGGTEAFF.

V is TRBV11-2 and J is TRBJ2-3; perhaps D is TRBD1 or TRBD2 (5 bases each). Germline V gives CDR1 SGHAT, CDR2 FQNNGV. V lost 6 bases to trimming and J lost 9 bases, with 16 bases between them. The CDR3 is made up of 13 amino acids. This chain's CDR3 is CASRFGLWDTQYF. CDR3 bases: TGTGCCAGCAGGTTCGGTTTGTGGGACACGCAGTATTTT.

This clone appeared a single time. The gene calls are TRBV28 and TRBJ1-5; D uncertain. In germline, CDR1 is MDHEN, CDR2 SYDVKM. CDR3 length: 12 residues. Trimming removed 3 bases at V and 6 bases at J, with 6 bases between. In nucleotides, the CDR3 is TGTGCCAGCAGTTTGGAAGCTCAGCCCCAGCATTTT. Protein product: CASSLEAQPQHF. The full variable domain, with the rest looked up from reference TRBV28 and TRBJ1-5, is DVKVTQSSRYLVKRTGEKVFLECVQDMDHENMFWYRQDPGLGLRLIYFSYDVKMKEKGDIPEGYSVSREKKERFSLILESASTNQTSMYLCASSLEAQPQHFGDGTRLSIL.

This clone has more than one count but fewer than ten. This rearrangement joins TRBV7-2 to TRBJ1-2; D gene ambiguous. The CDR3 extends over 15 amino acids. Trimming took off 3 bases at V and 8 bases at J, with 19 bases between the two ends. Germline CDR1 is SGHTA and CDR2 is FQGNSA. CDR3 bases: TGTGCCAGCAGCTTTTTTATCGCTAGGGATGAGGGCTACACCTTC. The encoded protein is CASSFFIARDEGYTF.